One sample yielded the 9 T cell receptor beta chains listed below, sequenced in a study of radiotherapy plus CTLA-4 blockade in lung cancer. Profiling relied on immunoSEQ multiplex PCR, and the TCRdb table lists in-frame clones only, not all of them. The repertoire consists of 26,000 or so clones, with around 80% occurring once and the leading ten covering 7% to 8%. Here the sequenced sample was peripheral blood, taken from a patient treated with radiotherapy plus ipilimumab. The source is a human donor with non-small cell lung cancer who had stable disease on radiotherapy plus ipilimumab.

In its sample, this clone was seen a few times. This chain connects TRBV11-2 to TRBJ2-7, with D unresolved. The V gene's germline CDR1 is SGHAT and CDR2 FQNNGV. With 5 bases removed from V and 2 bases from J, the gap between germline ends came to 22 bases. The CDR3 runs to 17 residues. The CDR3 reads CASSPVSRRRTPYEQYF. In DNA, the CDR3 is TGTGCCAGCAGCCCAGTATCACGGCGCCGGACCCCCTACGAGCAGTACTTC.

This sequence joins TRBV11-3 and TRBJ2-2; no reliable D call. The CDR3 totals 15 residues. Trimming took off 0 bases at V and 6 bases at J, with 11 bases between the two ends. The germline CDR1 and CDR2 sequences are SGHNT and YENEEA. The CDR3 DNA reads TGTGCCAGCAGCTTAGATGGTACGGGCGCCGGGGAGCTGTTTTTT. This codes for CASSLDGTGAGELFF.

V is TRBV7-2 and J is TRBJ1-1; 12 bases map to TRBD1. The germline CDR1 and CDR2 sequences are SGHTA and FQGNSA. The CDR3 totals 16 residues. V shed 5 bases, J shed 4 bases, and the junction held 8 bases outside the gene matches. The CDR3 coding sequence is TGTGCCAGCAGCCCCAGGGACAGGGGGCTGATCACTGAAGCTTTCTTT. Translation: CASSPRDRGLITEAFF.

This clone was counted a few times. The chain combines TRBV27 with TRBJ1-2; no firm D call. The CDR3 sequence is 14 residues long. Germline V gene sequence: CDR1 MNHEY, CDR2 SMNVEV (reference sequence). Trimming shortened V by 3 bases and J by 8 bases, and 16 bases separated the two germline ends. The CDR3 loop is CASSLWESSGGYTF. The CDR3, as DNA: TGTGCCAGCAGTTTGTGGGAGTCCTCGGGAGGCTACACCTTC.

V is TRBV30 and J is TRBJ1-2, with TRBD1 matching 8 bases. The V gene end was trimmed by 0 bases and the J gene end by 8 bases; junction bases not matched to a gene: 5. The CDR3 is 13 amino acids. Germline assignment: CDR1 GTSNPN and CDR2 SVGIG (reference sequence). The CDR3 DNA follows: TGTGCCTGGAGTGTGGACAGGGTCGGCGGCTACACCTTC. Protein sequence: CAWSVDRVGGYTF.

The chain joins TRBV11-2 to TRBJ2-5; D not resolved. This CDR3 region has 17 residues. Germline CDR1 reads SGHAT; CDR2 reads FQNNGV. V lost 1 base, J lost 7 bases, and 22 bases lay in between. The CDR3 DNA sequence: TGTGCCAGCAGCTTAGCCCCCCTCGCGAAGCTCGAGGTGACCCAGTACTTC. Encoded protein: CASSLAPLAKLEVTQYF.

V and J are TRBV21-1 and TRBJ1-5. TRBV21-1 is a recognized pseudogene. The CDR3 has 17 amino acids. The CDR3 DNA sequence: TGTGCCAGCAGCAAAAAAGTCAAGCGGGGGGCTGATCAGCCCCAGCATTTT. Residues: CASSKKVKRGADQPQHF.

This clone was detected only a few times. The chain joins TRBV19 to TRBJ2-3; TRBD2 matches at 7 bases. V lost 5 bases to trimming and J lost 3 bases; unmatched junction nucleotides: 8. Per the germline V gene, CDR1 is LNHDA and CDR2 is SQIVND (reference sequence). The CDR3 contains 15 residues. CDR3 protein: CASSSERGITDTQYF. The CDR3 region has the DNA TGTGCCAGTAGTTCCGAGCGGGGTATAACAGATACGCAGTATTTT.

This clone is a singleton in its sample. This CDR3 is CASSLGLHYEQYV. DNA for the CDR3: TGTGCCAGCAGCTTGGGACTCCACTACGAGCAGTACGTC. The V gene is TRBV7-2, the J gene TRBJ2-7, with D possibly being TRBD2 (6 bases). CDR1 SGHTA and CDR2 FQGNSA come from the germline V gene. This CDR3 contains 13 residues. Trimming took off 3 bases at V and 3 bases at J, with 9 bases between the two ends.